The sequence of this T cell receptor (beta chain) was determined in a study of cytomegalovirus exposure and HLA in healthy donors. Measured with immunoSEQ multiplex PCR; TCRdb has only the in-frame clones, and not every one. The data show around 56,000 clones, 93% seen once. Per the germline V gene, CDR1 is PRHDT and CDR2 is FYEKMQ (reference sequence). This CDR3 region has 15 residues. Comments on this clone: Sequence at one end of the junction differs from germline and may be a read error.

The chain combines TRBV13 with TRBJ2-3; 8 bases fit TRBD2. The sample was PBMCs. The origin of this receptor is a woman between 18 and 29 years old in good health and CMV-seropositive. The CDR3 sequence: CASSFGGAHTNTQYF. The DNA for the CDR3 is TGTGCCAGCAGCTTCGGGGGGGCGCACACAAATACGCAGTATTTT.